The clone carrying this T cell receptor (beta chain) appeared a few times. The library was prepared for alpha chains; this beta chain is a stray read, so its frequency means little. The time point was: blood at routine non-recurrence follow-up after resection. From tumor, nontumor lung or frozen PBMC, whole RNA was taken unsorted for sequencing. The sample belongs to a study of spatial heterogeneity in lung cancer. Study background: Donation came from 70 or so patients with untreated early-stage non-small cell lung cancer.

The CDR3 consists of 17 residues. TCRdb independently ran MiXCR on the 5' RACE reads; one entry per CDR3 protein. The sample includes 2,500 or so distinct CDR3 sequences, more than 45% of them seen just once. This chain connects TRBV21-1 to TRBJ2-7; the listed D gene, TRBD2, was not tested against the DNA. TRBV21-1 is labeled a pseudogene. Here the sequenced sample was PBMCs, taken at follow-up. This TCR came from a female donor with early-stage non-small cell lung cancer. Here the CDR3 DNA reads TGTGCCAGCAGCAAAGACAACATAGCGGGGGGGCGGTACGAGCAGTACGTC. Translated, it gives CASSKDNIAGGRYEQYV.